The source of this T cell receptor (beta chain) is a study of blood T cell repertoires in COVID-19 (dated by TCRdb to about 2020). Regarding the complete study: Collaborator samples came from the United States, Italy and Spain and covered acute and convalescent phases of COVID-19. The prospective study material was composed of cDNA or gDNA derived from T cells, B-cell-depleted T cells, or PBMCs. Subjects who had been exposed to COVID-19, were actively infected with it, or had recovered from it provided the deeply sampled blood TCRbeta repertoires that made up the dataset. A freely available public database, intended as a resource for researchers studying the immune response to SARS-CoV-2, is where the repertoires were released. Samples were obtained from the ongoing ImmuneRACE study (first 160 participants) and from 1,200 or so subjects provided by 6 global collaborators. Sample metadata almost always included a de-identified subject ID, COVID-19 status, age in years and sex. HLA class I and class II types, where available, came from metadata supplied by the sample provider rather than from assay-based typing.

Study-wide conclusions, independent of this receptor: The quantity of clinical and demographic metadata differed by source and by participant and was supplied without curation.

TCRbeta CDR3 regions were amplified from genomic DNA using the immunoSEQ Assay, a bias-controlled multiplex PCR. The study's processing was this. The number of nucleated cells in each sample was estimated by amplification of reference gene primers within the assay. To quantify the absolute abundance of each unique TCRbeta CDR3 rearrangement, sequence reads were collapsed and filtered. For each sample, productive Simpson clonality was calculated as the square root of Simpson's diversity index over productive rearrangements. Not all clones reach the TCRdb copy of this immuneACCESS table, which keeps in-frame sequences only. Checked studies attribute under half of the gap to unresolved V genes and leave the rest unexplained. Clonal size and the V and J genes are those of that table, whereas D and trimming came from the DNA. This sample lists about 300,000 clones; over 85% were detected once. Clones ranked in the top ten supply 2.5% to 3% of the sample.

Turning to this clone: Its antigen remains unidentified. Base qualities are not provided; no much larger clone lies one nucleotide away.

Per the germline V gene (reference sequence), MNHEY is the CDR1 and SMNVEV is the CDR2. The CDR3 spans 17 residues, from the cysteine through the phenylalanine. Left in the record is the CDR3 DNA by itself, 51 bases read in frame from the first base. Clipping removes 8 bases from V and 1 base from J, with 11 as the unmatched junction base count. In the prospective study, participants were roughly 18 to 90 years old, resided in 24 geographic areas of the United States, and were enrolled through a virtual design. To assign participants to cohorts, the prospective study relied on clinical history that participants themselves reported in a screening survey and a study questionnaire. Exposed participants were defined as having been in contact with someone with a PCR-confirmed or clinician-diagnosed COVID-19 case within 2 weeks of study entry. In the prospective study, whole blood, serum and a nasopharyngeal or oropharyngeal swab were collected from each participant by mobile phlebotomists. Participants in the prospective study had the option to provide additional blood draws and questionnaires over an approximately 2-month period. Before DNA extraction, blood samples from the prospective study were shipped at room temperature or frozen.

Sequenced sample: PBMCs or T cells enriched from blood (not recorded which). The chain links TRBV27 with TRBJ1-1, with 12 middle bases fitting TRBD1. The receptor's source is a woman between 50 and 59 years old who had been exposed to COVID-19. In nucleotide form, the sequence is TGTGCCAGCTACGTACCGGGACAGGGGGCCAAGAACACTGAAGCTTTCTTT. Its translation reads: CASYVPGQGAKNTEAFF.